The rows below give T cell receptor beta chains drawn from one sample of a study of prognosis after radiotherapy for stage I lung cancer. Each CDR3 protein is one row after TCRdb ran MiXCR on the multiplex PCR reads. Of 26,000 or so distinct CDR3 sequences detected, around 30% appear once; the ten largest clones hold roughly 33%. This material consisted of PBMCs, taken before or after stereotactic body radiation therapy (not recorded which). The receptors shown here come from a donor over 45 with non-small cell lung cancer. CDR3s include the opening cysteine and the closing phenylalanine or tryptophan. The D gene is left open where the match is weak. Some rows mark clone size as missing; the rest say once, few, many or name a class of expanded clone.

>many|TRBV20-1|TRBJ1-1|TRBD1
TGCAGTGCTAGAGATAGGACAGGGGCGACAGAAGCTTTCTTT
CSARDRTGATEAFF
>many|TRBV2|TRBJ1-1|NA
TGTGCCAGCAGTGATGATGGCCCGGAGACGGGTGCGAACACTGAAGCTTTCTTT
CASSDDGPETGANTEAFF
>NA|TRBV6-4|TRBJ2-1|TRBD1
TGTGCCAGCAGTGAATGGACAGGGGCGAGCAATGAGCAGTTCTTC
CASSEWTGASNEQFF
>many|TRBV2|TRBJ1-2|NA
TGTGCCAGTGAGCACCAATCTTGGGGCTACACCTTC
CASEHQSWGYTF
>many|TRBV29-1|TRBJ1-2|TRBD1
TGCAGCGTGGACCGGGACAGGGCTGGCTACACCTTC
CSVDRDRAGYTF
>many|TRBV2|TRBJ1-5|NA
TGTGCCAGCAGTGAAGGATGGGAACATCAGCCCCAGCATTTT
CASSEGWEHQPQHF
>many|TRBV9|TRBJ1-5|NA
TGTGCCAGCAGTACCGGACCGAACAATCAGCCCCAGCATTTT
CASSTGPNNQPQHF
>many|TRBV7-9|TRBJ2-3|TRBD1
TGTGCCAGCAGGCCGGGACAGGGCCTGCTGGGTACGCAGTATTTT
CASRPGQGLLGTQYF
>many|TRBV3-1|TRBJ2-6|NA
TGTGCCAGCAGTCTGAACTGGGCTGGGGCCAACGTCCTGACTTTC
CASSLNWAGANVLTF
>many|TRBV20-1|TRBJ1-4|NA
TGCAGTGCTCGGGACATAAGAGGGGAAAAACTGTTTTTT
CSARDIRGEKLFF
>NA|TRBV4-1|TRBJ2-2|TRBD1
TGCGCCAGCAGCCAAATAGGACAGGGGCCTTACACCGGGGAGCTGTTTTTT
CASSQIGQGPYTGELFF
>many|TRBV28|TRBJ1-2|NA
TGTGCCAGCAGACGTGTCGGGCAGGGAGTCTATGGCTACACCTTC
CASRRVGQGVYGYTF
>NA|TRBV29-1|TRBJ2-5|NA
TGCAGCGCTGTGGTATCGGAGACCCAGTACTTC
CSAVVSETQYF
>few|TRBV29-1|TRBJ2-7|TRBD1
TGCAGCGTTGGGGACAGGGTTGATAAGGAGCAGTACTTC
CSVGDRVDKEQYF
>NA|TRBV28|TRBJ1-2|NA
TGTGCCAGCAGCCCCTTTCAGGGAGGCTATGGCTACACCTTC
CASSPFQGGYGYTF
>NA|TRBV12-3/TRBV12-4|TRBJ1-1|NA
TGTGCCAGCAGTTCTATTGATGTGCGAACTGAAGCTTTCTTT
CASSSIDVRTEAFF
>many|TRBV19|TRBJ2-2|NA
TGTGCCAGTAGCCCCCGACTCGGAAGCGGGGAGCTGTTTTTT
CASSPRLGSGELFF
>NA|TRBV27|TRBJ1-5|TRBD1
TGTGCCAGCATGGGTGCCGGGACAGCGAATCAGCCCCAGCATTTT
CASMGAGTANQPQHF
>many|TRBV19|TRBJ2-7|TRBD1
TGTGCCAGTAGTTTACCGGGACAGGGCAGCGACGAGCAGTACTTC
CASSLPGQGSDEQYF
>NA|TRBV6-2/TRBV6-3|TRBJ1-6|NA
TGTGCCAGCAGTCTCGGACAGTTGGGGTCCTATAATTCACCCCTCCACTTT
CASSLGQLGSYNSPLHF
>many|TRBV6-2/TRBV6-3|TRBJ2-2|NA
TGTGCCAGCAGTTATCTAGACCCACGGAGTGACACCGGGGAGCTGTTTTTT
CASSYLDPRSDTGELFF
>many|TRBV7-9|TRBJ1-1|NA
TGTGCCAGCAGCTTGGGCAGTCGGGGCACTGAAGCTTTCTTT
CASSLGSRGTEAFF
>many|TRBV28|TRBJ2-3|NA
TGTGCCAGCAGCAATACACTGTCGGGCACAGATACGCAGTATTTT
CASSNTLSGTDTQYF
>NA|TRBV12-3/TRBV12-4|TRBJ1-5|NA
TGTGCCAGCAGTTTAGCCGGGGGAAACAATCAGCCCCAGCATTTT
CASSLAGGNNQPQHF
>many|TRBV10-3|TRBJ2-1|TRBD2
TGTGCCACCATAGCGGGGGGGCCGTACAATGAGCAGTTCTTC
CATIAGGPYNEQFF
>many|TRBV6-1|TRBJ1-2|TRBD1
TGTGCCAGCAGTGCGCTACAGGGGAGTACGGTTTTTAACTATGGCTACACCTTC
CASSALQGSTVFNYGYTF
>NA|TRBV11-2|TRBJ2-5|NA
TGTGCCAGCAGCTTGACAGACCACAATGATCAGTTCTTT
CASSLTDHNDQFF
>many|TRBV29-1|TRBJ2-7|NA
TGCAGCGTTGTTAGAGGGTGGGACGAGCAGTACTTC
CSVVRGWDEQYF
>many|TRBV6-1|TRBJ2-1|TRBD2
TGTGCCAGCGGACTAGCGGGAGGGCCCTATGAGCAGTTCTTC
CASGLAGGPYEQFF
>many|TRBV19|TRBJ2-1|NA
TGTGCCAGTAGTATTCTGCCGGGAGACAATGAGCAGTTCTTC
CASSILPGDNEQFF
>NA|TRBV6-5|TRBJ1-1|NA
TGTGCCAGCAGTTTAGGATCTGAAGCTTTCTTT
CASSLGSEAFF
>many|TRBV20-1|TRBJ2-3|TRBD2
TGCAGTGCTAGGTACGGGACTAGCGGGAGTACGCAGTATTTT
CSARYGTSGSTQYF
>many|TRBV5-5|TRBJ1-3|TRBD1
TGTGCCAGCAGCCCGTGGACAGGCTCATCTGGAAACATCATATATTTT
CASSPWTGSSGNIIYF
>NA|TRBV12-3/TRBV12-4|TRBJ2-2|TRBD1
TGTGCCAGCAGTTCCGGGACAGGGGGCGCGGTCGGGGAGCTGTTTTTT
CASSSGTGGAVGELFF
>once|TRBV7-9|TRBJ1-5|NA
TGTGCCAGCAGCTTAGGAGGGTGGCAGCCCCAGCATTTT
CASSLGGWQPQHF
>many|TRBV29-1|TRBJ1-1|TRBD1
TGCAGCGTTTACAGGGAGACAGGGGGAACTGAAGCTTTCTTT
CSVYRETGGTEAFF
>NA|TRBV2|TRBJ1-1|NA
TGTGCCAGCAGTGAGGAAGGGAATATGAACACTGAAGCTTTCTTT
CASSEEGNMNTEAFF
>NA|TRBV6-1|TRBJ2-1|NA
TGTGCCAGCAGTAACACCCCAACGTACAATGAGCAGTTCTTC
CASSNTPTYNEQFF
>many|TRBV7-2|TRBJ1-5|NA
TGTGCCAGCAGTGAATATTCGGGTCAACAGCCCCAGCATTTT
CASSEYSGQQPQHF
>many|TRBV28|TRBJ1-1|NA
TGTGCCAGCAGTTCTTGGGAGGAGCTGAACACTGAAGCTTTCTTT
CASSSWEELNTEAFF
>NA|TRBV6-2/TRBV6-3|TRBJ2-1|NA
TGTGCCAGCAGTTACTCGGTGGGTTCCTACAATGAGCAGTTCTTC
CASSYSVGSYNEQFF
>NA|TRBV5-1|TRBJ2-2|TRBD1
TGCGCCAGCAGCTTGGTACAGGGGGCCGGGGAGCTGTTTTTT
CASSLVQGAGELFF